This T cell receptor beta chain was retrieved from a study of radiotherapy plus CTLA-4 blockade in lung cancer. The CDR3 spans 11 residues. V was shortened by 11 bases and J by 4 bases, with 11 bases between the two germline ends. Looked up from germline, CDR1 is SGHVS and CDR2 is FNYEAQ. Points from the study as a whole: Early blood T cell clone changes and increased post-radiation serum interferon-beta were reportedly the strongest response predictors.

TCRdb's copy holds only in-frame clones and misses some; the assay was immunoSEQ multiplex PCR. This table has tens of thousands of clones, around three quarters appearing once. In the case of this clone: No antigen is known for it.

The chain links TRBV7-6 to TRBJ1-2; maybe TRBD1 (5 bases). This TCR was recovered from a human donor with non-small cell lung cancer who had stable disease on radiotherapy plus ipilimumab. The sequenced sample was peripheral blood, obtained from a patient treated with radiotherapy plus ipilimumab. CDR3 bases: TGTGCCGGGGGAGGGGCCTATGGCTACACCTTC. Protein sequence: CAGGGAYGYTF.